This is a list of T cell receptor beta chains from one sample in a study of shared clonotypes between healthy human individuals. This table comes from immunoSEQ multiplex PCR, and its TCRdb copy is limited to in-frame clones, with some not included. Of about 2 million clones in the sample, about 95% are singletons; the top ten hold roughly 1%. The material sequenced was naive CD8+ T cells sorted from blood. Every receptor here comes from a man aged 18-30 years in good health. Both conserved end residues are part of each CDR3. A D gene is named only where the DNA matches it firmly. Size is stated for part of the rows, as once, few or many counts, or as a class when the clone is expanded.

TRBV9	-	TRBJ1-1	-	TGTGCCAGCAGCCCTCGATTGGGGGGCACTGAAGCTTTCTTT	CASSPRLGGTEAFF
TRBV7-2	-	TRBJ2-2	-	TGTGCCAGCAGCTCCGGGACCAACACCGGGGAGCTGTTTTTT	CASSSGTNTGELFF
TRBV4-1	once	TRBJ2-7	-	TGCGCCAGCAGCCAAGAATTGTCGGGCAGCTCCTACGAGCAGTACTTC	CASSQELSGSSYEQYF
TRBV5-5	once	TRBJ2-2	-	TGTGCCAGCAGCTTGTGGCTAAACACCGGGGAGCTGTTTTTT	CASSLWLNTGELFF
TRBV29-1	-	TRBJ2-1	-	TGCAGCGTTCCCGGGAGGGGGCGGGGTGAGCAGTTCTTC	CSVPGRGRGEQFF
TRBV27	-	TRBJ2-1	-	TGTGCCAGCAGTTTACGAGGGCCCGGCTACAATGAGCAGTTCTTC	CASSLRGPGYNEQFF
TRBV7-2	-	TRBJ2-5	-	TGTGCCAGCAGCTTAGGGGCTGGAGGGGAGACCCAGTACTTC	CASSLGAGGETQYF
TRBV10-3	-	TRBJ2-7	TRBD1	TGTGCCATCAGTCCCCGGGACAGGGGAGGGAATTACGAGCAGTACTTC	CAISPRDRGGNYEQYF
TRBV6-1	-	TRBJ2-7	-	TGTGCCAGCAGTGAACTCGGGGTTCCCTACGAGCAGTACTTC	CASSELGVPYEQYF
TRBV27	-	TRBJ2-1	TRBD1	TGTGCCAGCAGTTTCGGGACAGGGGTAAATGAGCAGTTCTTC	CASSFGTGVNEQFF
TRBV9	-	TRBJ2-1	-	TGTGCCAGCAGCGTCCGACCCGGGACCACTCTCACCAGCGGCAAAAACAATGAGCAGTTCTTC	CASSVRPGTTLTSGKNNEQFF
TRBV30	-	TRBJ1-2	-	TGTGCCTGGACAGACGACGGCTATGGCTACACCTTC	CAWTDDGYGYTF
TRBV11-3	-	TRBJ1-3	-	TGTGCCAGCAGCTTAGATCCCGGGAACACCATATATTTT	CASSLDPGNTIYF
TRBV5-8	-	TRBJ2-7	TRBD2	TGTGCCAGCAGCTCTGGGACTAGCGGGAGCGACGAGCAGTACTTC	CASSSGTSGSDEQYF
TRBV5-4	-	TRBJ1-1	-	TGTGCCAGCAGCTTGGGGGGCGGCACTGAAGCTTTCTTT	CASSLGGGTEAFF
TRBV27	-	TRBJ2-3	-	TGTGCCAGCAGAACGTGGAGTTCCACAGATACGCAGTATTTT	CASRTWSSTDTQYF
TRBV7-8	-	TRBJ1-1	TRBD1	TGTGCCAGCAGCACGGACAGGGGCCCTCGGTTGAACACTGAAGCTTTCTTT	CASSTDRGPRLNTEAFF
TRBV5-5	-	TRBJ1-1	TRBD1	TGTGCCAGCAGCTCCGCCGACAGGGTAGACACTGAAGCTTTCTTT	CASSSADRVDTEAFF
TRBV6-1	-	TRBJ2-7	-	TGTGCCAGCAGTGAAGCGGGGAATCCCGGGTCCTACGAGCAGTACTTC	CASSEAGNPGSYEQYF
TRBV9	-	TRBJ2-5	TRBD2	TGTGCCAGCAGCGTAGGGGTAGCTAGCGGGGGTCAAGAGACCCAGTACTTC	CASSVGVASGGQETQYF
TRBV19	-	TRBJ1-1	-	TGTGCCATTCCTACGGGGTGGGCACCGAACACTGAAGCTTTCTTT	CAIPTGWAPNTEAFF
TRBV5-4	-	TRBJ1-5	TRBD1	TGTGCCAGCAGCTTGGCAGGGGGGGATCAGCCCCAGCATTTT	CASSLAGGDQPQHF